The subject of this entry is one T cell receptor beta chain. Its antigen remains unknown. This record belongs to a study of blood T cells in healthy people across ages. General observations from the study: Without sorted subsets, naive and antigen-experienced compartments could not be conclusively compared.

Primed by a sample-barcoded 5' primer and a J-beta primer mix, a second PCR proceeded for about 6 to 11 cycles. TCRdb re-called the 5' RACE reads through MiXCR, storing one row per CDR3 protein. The data show some 1.1 million distinct CDR3 sequences, more than 30% seen once. V lost 5 bases and J 6 bases, leaving 8 bases between the germline ends. Germline V gene lookup returns CDR1 SEHNR and CDR2 FQNEAQ (reference sequence). The CDR3 is 12 amino acids. This TCR derives from a man aged 18 to 30 in good health. The source material was blood. The V call is TRBV7-9, the J call TRBJ2-1, with D hard to call. CDR3: CASSAVVNEQFF. The DNA for the CDR3 is TGTGCCAGCAGCGCAGTTGTCAATGAGCAGTTCTTC.